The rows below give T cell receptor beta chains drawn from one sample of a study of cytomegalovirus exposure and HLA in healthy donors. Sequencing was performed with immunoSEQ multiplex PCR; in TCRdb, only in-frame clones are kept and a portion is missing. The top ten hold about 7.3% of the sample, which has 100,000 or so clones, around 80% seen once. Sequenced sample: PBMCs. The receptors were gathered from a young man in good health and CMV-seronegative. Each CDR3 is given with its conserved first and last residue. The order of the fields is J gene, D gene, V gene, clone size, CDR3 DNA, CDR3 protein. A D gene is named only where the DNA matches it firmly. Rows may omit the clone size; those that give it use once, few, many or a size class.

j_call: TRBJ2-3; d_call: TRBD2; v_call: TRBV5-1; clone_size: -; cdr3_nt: TGCGCCAGCAGCCTTGGGGCGGGAGTAGAATCAGATACGCAGTATTTT; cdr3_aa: CASSLGAGVESDTQYF
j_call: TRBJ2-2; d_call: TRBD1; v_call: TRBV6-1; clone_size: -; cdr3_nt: TGTGCCAGCTTCCGGGACAGGGGGAACACCGGGGAGCTGTTTTTT; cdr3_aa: CASFRDRGNTGELFF
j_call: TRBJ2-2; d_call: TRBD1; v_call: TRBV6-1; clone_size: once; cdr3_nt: TGTGCCAGCAGTGGCAGGGGGCCCCTATCGGAGCTGTTTTTT; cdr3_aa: CASSGRGPLSELFF
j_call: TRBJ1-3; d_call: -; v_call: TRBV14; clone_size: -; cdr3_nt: TGTGCCAGCAGCCAATCGGGACTTGGAAACACCATATATTTT; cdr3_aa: CASSQSGLGNTIYF
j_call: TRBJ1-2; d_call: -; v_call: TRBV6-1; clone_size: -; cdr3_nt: TGTGCCAGCAGTGAAGTCCAGGGCGGCTATGGCTACACCTTC; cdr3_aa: CASSEVQGGYGYTF
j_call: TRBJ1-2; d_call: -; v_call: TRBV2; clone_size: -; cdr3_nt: TGTGCCAGCTTGAGGGCTGGCTATGGCTACACCTTC; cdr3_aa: CASLRAGYGYTF
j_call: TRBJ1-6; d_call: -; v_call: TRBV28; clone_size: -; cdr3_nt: TGTGCCAGCAGGGTGAGAGTATCACCCCTCCACTTT; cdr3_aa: CASRVRVSPLHF
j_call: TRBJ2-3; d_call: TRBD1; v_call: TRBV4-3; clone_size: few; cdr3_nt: TGCGCCAGCAGCCCCCAGACAGGGGCGGTGGATACGCAGTATTTT; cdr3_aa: CASSPQTGAVDTQYF
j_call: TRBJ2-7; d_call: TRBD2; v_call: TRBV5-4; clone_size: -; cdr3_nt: TGTGCCAGCACCCCTATCGGGGGGGGCGGACCCTACGAGCAGTACTTC; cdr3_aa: CASTPIGGGGPYEQYF
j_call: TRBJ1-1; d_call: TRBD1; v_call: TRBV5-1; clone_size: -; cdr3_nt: TGCGCCAGCACACGGGACAGGGTTGAAGCTTTCTTT; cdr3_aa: CASTRDRVEAFF
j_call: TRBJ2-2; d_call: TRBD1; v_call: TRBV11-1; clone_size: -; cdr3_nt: TGTGCCAGCAGCTCGTGGACAGGGGGCATCTTTGGGACCGGGGAGCTGTTTTTT; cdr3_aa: CASSSWTGGIFGTGELFF
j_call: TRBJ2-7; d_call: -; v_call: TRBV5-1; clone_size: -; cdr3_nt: TGCGCCAGCAGCTTGGGGCAGCCAGGGTCGCAGTACTTC; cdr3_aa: CASSLGQPGSQYF
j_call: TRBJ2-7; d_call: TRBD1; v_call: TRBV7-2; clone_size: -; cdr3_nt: TGTGCCAGCAGCTTAGTGGGACAGGTCCTCGCTGGGCTTTCCTACGAGCAGTACTTC; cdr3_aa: CASSLVGQVLAGLSYEQYF
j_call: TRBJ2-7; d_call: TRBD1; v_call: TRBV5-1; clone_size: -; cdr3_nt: TGCGCCAGCAGCTTCTCGTTACAGGGGGACTACGAGCAGTACTTC; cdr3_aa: CASSFSLQGDYEQYF
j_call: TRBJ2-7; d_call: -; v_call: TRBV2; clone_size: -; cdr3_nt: TGTGCCAGGTCTTACAGGGACTCCTACGAGCAGTACTTC; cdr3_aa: CARSYRDSYEQYF
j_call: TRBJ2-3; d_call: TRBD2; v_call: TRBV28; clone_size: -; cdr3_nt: TGTGCCAGCAGACTGACTAGCGGGAGGGTTGCCAGCACAGATACGCAGTATTTT; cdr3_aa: CASRLTSGRVASTDTQYF
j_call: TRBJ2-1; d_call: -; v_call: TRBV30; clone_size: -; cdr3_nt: TGTGCCAGTAAGTCGGGACTTCTTAGCTCCTACAATGAGCAGTTCTTC; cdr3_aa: CASKSGLLSSYNEQFF
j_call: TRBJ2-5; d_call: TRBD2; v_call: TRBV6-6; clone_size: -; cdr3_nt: TGTGCCAGCAGTTACTCCGGGGGGGAGACCCAGTACTTC; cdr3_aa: CASSYSGGETQYF
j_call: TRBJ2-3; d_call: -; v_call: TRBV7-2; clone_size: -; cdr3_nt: TGTGCCAGCAGCTCCCGTCCCACAGATACGCAGTATTTT; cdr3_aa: CASSSRPTDTQYF
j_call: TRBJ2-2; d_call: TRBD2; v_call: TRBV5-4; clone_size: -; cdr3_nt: TGTGCCAGCAGCTCCCTCCGTCCGGCGGGGGGGCCGGAGGAGCTGTTTTTT; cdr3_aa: CASSSLRPAGGPEELFF
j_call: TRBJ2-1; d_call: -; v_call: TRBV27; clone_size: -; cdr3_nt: TGTGCCAGCAACGAACGAAAAGGGGGGGGCCAGTCCTACAATGAGCAGTTCTTC; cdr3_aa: CASNERKGGGQSYNEQFF
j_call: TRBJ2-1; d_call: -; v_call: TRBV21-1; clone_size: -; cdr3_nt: TGTGCCAGCAGCAAGAGACAGGGCCTCTCCTACAATGAGCAGTTCTTC; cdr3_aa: CASSKRQGLSYNEQFF
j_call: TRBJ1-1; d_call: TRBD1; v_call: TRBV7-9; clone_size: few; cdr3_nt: TGTGCCAGCAGCCCGGACAGGGGATTCACTGAAGCTTTCTTT; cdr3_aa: CASSPDRGFTEAFF
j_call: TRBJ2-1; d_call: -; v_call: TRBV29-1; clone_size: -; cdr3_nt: TGCAGCGTAAGCGGGTCTAGCTCCTACAATGAGCAGTTCTTC; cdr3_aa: CSVSGSSSYNEQFF
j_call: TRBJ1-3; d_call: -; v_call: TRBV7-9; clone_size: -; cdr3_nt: TGTGCCAGCAGCCCCATCCTGGTCAGGGGCGACTCTGGAAACACCATATATTTT; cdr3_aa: CASSPILVRGDSGNTIYF
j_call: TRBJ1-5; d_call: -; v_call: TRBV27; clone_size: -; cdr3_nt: TGTGCCAGCAGTTTTAACTTCGTGGGCAATCAGCCCCAGCATTTT; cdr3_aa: CASSFNFVGNQPQHF
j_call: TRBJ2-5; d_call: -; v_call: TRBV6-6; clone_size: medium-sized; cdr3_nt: TGTGCCAGCAAGGACAGCCAAGAGACCCAGTACTTC; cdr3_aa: CASKDSQETQYF
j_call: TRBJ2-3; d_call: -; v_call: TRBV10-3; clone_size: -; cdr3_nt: TGTGCCATCAGTGAAGGGGCGGGGAAAAGCACAGATACGCAGTATTTT; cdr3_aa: CAISEGAGKSTDTQYF
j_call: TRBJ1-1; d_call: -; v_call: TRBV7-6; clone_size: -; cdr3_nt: TGTGCCAGCAGCCCTGGGGGGGACTTGAACACTGAAGCTTTCTTT; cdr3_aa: CASSPGGDLNTEAFF
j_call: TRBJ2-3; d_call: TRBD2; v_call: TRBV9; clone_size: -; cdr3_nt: TGTGCCAGCAGCGTAGTAGCGGGGAGCCTGAATACGCAGTATTTT; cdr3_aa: CASSVVAGSLNTQYF
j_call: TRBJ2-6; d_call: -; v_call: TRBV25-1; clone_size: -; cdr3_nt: TGTGCCAGCAGTGAATATGAGTCTGGGGCCAACGTCCTGACTTTC; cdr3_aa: CASSEYESGANVLTF
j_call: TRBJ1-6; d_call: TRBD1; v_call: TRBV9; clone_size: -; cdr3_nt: TGTGCCAGCAGCGGGCCGGGACAGGGGTTTGGACCCCTCCACTTT; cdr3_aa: CASSGPGQGFGPLHF
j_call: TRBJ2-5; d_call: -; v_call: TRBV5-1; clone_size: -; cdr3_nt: TGCGCCAGCAGCTCGACAGGCCGCGATCACAGGACCCAGTACTTC; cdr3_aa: CASSSTGRDHRTQYF
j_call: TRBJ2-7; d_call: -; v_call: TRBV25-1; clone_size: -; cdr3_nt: TGTGCCAGCAGTGATGGAGGAGACGAGCAGTACTTC; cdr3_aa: CASSDGGDEQYF
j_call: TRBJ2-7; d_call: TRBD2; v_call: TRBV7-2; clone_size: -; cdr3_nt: TGTGCCAGCAGCCCCGGACTAGCGGGGGCAAAGCAGTACTTC; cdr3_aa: CASSPGLAGAKQYF
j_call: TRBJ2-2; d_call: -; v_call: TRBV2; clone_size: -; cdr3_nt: TGTGCCAGCAGTCAGAGGGACTCAGCCACCGGGGAGCTGTTTTTT; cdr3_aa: CASSQRDSATGELFF
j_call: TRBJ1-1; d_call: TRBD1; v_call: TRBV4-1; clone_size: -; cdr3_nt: TGCGCCAGCAGCCAAGGGCAGGGGGGAACTGAAGCTTTCTTT; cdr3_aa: CASSQGQGGTEAFF
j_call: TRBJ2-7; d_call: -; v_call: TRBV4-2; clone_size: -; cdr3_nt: TGTGCCAGCAGCCAAGAATTACGTCTCAGGGAAGTCTCCGAGCAGTACTTC; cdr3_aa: CASSQELRLREVSEQYF